This entry concerns a single T cell receptor (beta chain). This clonotype was detected only a few times. Its antigen is still unknown. No per-base quality is available; no much larger clone lies one base away. The sample comes from a study of human T cells and chemical hapten exposure (dated by TCRdb to the early 2020s). A note on the overall study: For sensitization, 2% DPC in acetone was applied to a 2 cm by 2 cm area of upper inner arm skin. Throughout the study period of 20 to 30 weeks, patients also received therapeutic DPC doses to the scalp every week. Patch testing was performed on the upper back with Finn chambers containing 0.01% DPC, and the patch tests were scored after 6 days according to International Contact Dermatitis Research Group standards. The mostly female patient cohort included alopecia areata with under or over 50% scalp involvement, alopecia totalis and alopecia universalis. The libraries were sequenced as a pool, and the TCR yield per sample differed mostly because of small variations in library volumes within the pool. Peripheral blood TCR repertoire changes were tracked in vivo in alopecia patients during primary and secondary sensitization to the hapten diphenylcyclopropenone (DPC). Blood samples were taken from patients before sensitization (week 0) and then at 2, 6 and about 24 weeks after DPC sensitization. Blood for TCR sequencing was provided by twenty-nine alopecia patients at one to four time points (pre-sensitization, 2, 6 and 24 weeks).

The receptor library was made with RACE. Sequencing was performed on a NextSeq 500. During library preparation, unique molecular identifiers were attached to individual cDNA molecules so that TCRs could be counted in a quantitative, reproducible way. Each blood RNA sample was used to sequence both TCR alpha and TCR beta chains. The published analysis was carried out like this. A median of about 87,000 TCRs per sample was observed, with a range of about 23,224 to 690,600. The Decombinator software suite was used to annotate the V, J and CDR3 of the TCR reads. For the PS versus PT1 abundance plots, all samples were subsampled to the same number of TCRs (28,000). TCRs were defined as expanded if absent before sensitization and observed at least eight times at the 2-week time point. TCRdb ran its own pipeline on the public reads, namely fastp trimming at Q25 and MiXCR clone calling, and kept in-frame beta chains. Rows are unified per CDR3 protein, each entry keeping the most common DNA and genes. The V and J calls come from TCRdb's annotation, not from the publication. Counted in this sample were more than 50,000 distinct CDR3 sequences; 6.5% to 8.5% of them appeared once. Jointly, the top ten make up about 1.5% of the sample.

In light of the paper, this sample's time point label describes: pre-sensitization, week 0. The sample's treatment or condition label, in plain terms: therapeutic diphenylcyclopropenone sensitization with weekly scalp DPC. At every patch-test visit, the blood draw took place before the patch test was put on. Patients were considered eligible if aged 18 to 70, diagnosed with alopecia and deemed suitable for DPC therapy, and patients were excluded if pregnant. Unfractionated whole blood was collected in Tempus Blood RNA tubes, and total RNA was extracted from that blood. The full study reports these points: Expanded TCRs formed significantly more large CDR3 similarity clusters than pre-sensitization or healthy control sets, consistent with antigen-driven responses. No change with DPC sensitization was found in the number of TCRs above 1 in 1000 frequency, and no evidence of global repertoire structure alterations was found. Because every patient had alopecia, a presumed autoimmune disease, the patients' immune response might differ from that of healthy individuals. Patch test score was positively correlated with the number of PT1 expanded TCRs, with significance at thresholds 8, 16 and 32 but not at 4. After repeated subsampling, changes were observed in the strength of the expansion versus patch-test correlation and in the threshold at which the correlation became significant.

Looking up the germline V gene yields CDR1 SGDLS and CDR2 YYNGEE. The CDR3 sequence holds 14 residues, the cysteine and phenylalanine included. Only the CDR3 region is kept as DNA, spanning 42 bases read in frame from base 1. Trimming takes 0 bases from V and 3 bases from J, and the germline ends sit 7 bases apart. This sequence originates from a woman aged 25 to 39 with alopecia areata. Some clones in this sample may be carry-over from other donors' samples. This receptor chain uses TRBV9 and TRBJ1-5; the D gene is possibly TRBD1, with 5 bases matching. Specimen: whole blood, collected in connection with sensitization to the hapten diphenylcyclopropenone (DPC). Here the CDR3 is given as CASSVGGINQPQHF. The sequenced DNA is TGTGCCAGCAGCGTAGGGGGGATCAATCAGCCCCAGCATTTT.